This T cell receptor (beta chain) is drawn from a study of blood T cell repertoires in COVID-19. In the study overall: Samples came from the United States, Italy and Spain, spanning acute and convalescent COVID-19. Sources were T cells, B-cell-depleted T cells, or PBMCs; the material itself was cDNA or gDNA.

It was during active infection that Seattle patients were enrolled and then longitudinally followed. Original processing notes: By means of reference gene primer amplification, nucleated cell counts were estimated. Using immunoSEQ multiplex PCR, the repertoire was profiled, and TCRdb retains in-frame clones only, with some absent. V and J calls and clone size are copied from that table; D and trimming were computed from the DNA. In the table there are some 300,000 clones, about 90% of which are singletons. The CDR3 consists of 17 residues. The trim removed 7 bases at V and 1 base at J, leaving 12 bases unmatched. CDR1 LNHDA and CDR2 SQIVND come from the germline V gene (reference sequence).

The V call is TRBV19, the J call TRBJ2-2, with 7 positions matching TRBD2. Sequencing was done on a sample of peripheral blood. This TCR derives from a woman in her forties or fifties with COVID-19, enrolled during active disease. This chain's CDR3 is CASNGRAYEKNTGELFF. CDR3 in DNA: TGTGCCAGTAATGGGAGGGCCTATGAAAAGAACACCGGGGAGCTGTTTTTT.